This note documents a single TCR beta chain sequence. No antigen is known for it. The sample comes from a study of beta chain features in type 1 diabetes. A sort by CD45RO/CCR7/CD25/CD127/CD95/CD27 yielded CD4+ naive, central memory, regulatory and stem cell-like memory cells. Overall study findings and caveats: Amplification by PCR could prefer shorter templates, with the same effect in patients and controls.

The CDR3 is made up of 11 amino acids. CDR1 is LGHNA, CDR2 YNFKEQ, per germline. V lost 0 bases and J 9 bases, leaving 5 bases between the germline ends. As every portion of the isolated RNA was reverse transcribed, the sequencing read expressed TCRB transcripts. The assay was immunoSEQ multiplex PCR, and TCRdb's table has in-frame clones only and misses some. The table lists 500,000 to 700,000 clones, roughly 16% of them singletons. The chain has TRBV4-2 and TRBJ1-1, with D unclear. Sample: naive CD4+ T cells from blood. This TCR was recovered from a man aged 18 to 29 in good health. The CDR3 DNA is TGTGCCAGCAGCCAAGACGGGAAAGCTTTCTTT. Translated: CASSQDGKAFF.